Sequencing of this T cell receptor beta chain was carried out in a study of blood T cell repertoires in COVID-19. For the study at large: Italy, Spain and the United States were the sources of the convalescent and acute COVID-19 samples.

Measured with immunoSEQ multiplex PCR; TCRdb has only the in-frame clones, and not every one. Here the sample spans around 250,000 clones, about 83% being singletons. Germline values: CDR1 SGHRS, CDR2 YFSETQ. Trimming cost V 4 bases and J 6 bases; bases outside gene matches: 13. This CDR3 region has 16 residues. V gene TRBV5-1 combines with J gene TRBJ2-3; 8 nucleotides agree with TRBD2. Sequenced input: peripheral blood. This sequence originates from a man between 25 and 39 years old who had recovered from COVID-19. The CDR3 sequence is CASSPGLGQVADTQYF. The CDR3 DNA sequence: TGCGCCAGCAGCCCGGGACTAGGTCAAGTGGCGGATACGCAGTATTTT.